These 8 T cell receptor beta chains originate from one sample sequenced in a study of CD8 T cells in Susac syndrome. Reverse transcription of about 0.5 to 1 ug RNA was carried out with random hexamers. TCRdb recomputed calls from the immunoSEQ multiplex PCR reads with MiXCR, one row per CDR3 protein. The table includes 90,000 to 150,000 distinct CDR3 sequences, around 90% detected once. Material: CD8+ T cells from PBMCs. All receptors derive from a human donor in good health.

The chain has TRBV10-3 and TRBJ1-1, with 10 bases aligning to TRBD1. The CDR3 runs 15 residues. V shed 6 bases and J 3 bases; nucleotides not matched to a gene: 7. Germline V gives CDR1 ENHRY, CDR2 SYGVKD. CDR3 DNA: TGTGCCATCAGGAAAACCGGGACAGGGGACACTGAAGCTTTCTTT. Amino acid sequence: CAIRKTGTGDTEAFF.

J is TRBJ2-2 and V is TRBV7-8, with 8 bases aligning to TRBD2. This CDR3 is 15 amino acids long. Per the germline V gene, CDR1 is SGHVS and CDR2 is FQNEAQ. V was clipped by 5 bases and J by 4 bases; unmatched bases: 6. CDR3 sequence (DNA): TGTGCCAGCAGCCTCAGCGGGGGAATCACCGGGGAGCTGTTTTTT. It specifies CASSLSGGITGELFF. The variable domain in full, with the rest retrieved from reference TRBV7-8 and TRBJ2-2, is GAGVSQSPRYKVAKRGQDVALRCDPISGHVSLFWYQQALGQGPEFLTYFQNEAQLDKSGLPSDRFFAERPEGSVSTLKIQRTQQEDSAVYLCASSLSGGITGELFFGEGSRLTVL.

The J gene is TRBJ1-5, the V gene TRBV27, with a possible D match to TRBD1 (5 bases). Per the germline V gene, CDR1 is MNHEY and CDR2 is SMNVEV (reference sequence). Trimming removed 3 bases from V and 6 bases from J, with 9 bases in between. The CDR3 has 13 amino acids. CDR3 coding DNA: TGTGCCAGCAGTTTTGGGACGGGTCAGCCCCAGCATTTT. Translated: CASSFGTGQPQHF.

The rearrangement links TRBV6-2 or TRBV6-3 to TRBJ1-1; TRBD1 matches at 9 bases. The CDR3 runs to 15 residues. Germline CDR1 MNHEY, CDR2 SVGEGT. The junction had 6 bases not matched to a gene; V was cut back by 4 bases and J by 3 bases. The DNA for the CDR3 is TGTGCCAGCAGTTTTCCGGGACAGGGTCACACTGAAGCTTTCTTT. Amino acid sequence: CASSFPGQGHTEAFF.

The J gene is TRBJ1-5, the V gene TRBV12-3 or TRBV12-4; D gene unclear. The CDR3 totals 14 residues. Trimming stripped 2 bases from V and 7 bases from J, with 12 bases between. The CDR3 nucleotides read TGTGCCAGCAGTTTACGGCAAGAGATGCAGCCCCAGCATTTT. It translates to CASSLRQEMQPQHF.

The CDR3: CAISGTGDYGYTF. CDR3 nucleotide sequence: TGTGCCATCAGTGGGACAGGGGACTATGGCTACACCTTC. The chain is built from TRBV10-3 and TRBJ1-2; 9 nucleotides match TRBD1. The ends lost 4 bases at V and 3 bases at J; junction bases unmatched: 0. Germline lookup yields CDR1 ENHRY and CDR2 SYGVKD. The CDR3 covers 13 residues.

The chain's CDR3 is CASSLWGRQTTRSYEQYF. The CDR3 DNA reads as TGTGCCAGCAGCTTATGGGGTAGACAGACGACCCGGAGCTACGAGCAGTACTTC. The rearrangement joins TRBV7-2 to TRBJ2-7; the D gene is possibly TRBD1 (5 bases). Germline values: CDR1 SGHTA, CDR2 FQGNSA. V gave up 2 bases and J gave up 3 bases, with 23 bases separating them. The CDR3 contains 18 residues.

The chain is built from TRBV9 and TRBJ1-6, with D possibly TRBD1 on 5 matching bases. The germline CDR1 and CDR2 sequences are SGDLS and YYNGEE. Deletions cut 4 bases from V and 7 bases from J, with 15 bases between. The CDR3 covers 15 residues. The CDR3: CASSPGGGGNSPLHF. As DNA, the CDR3 is TGTGCCAGCAGCCCTGGGGGTGGCGGGAATTCACCCCTCCACTTT.